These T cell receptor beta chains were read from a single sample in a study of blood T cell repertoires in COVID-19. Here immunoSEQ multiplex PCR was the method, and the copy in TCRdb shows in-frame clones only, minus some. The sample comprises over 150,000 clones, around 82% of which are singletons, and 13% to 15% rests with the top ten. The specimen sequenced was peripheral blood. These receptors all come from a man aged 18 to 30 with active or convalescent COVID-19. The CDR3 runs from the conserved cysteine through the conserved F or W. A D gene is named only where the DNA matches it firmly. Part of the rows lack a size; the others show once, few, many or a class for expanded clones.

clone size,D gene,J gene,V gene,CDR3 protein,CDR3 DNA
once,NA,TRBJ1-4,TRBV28,CASSSGFYEKLFF,TGTGCCAGCAGTTCAGGATTTTATGAAAAACTGTTTTTT
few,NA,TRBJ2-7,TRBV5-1,CASSPWTDNEQYF,TGCGCCAGCAGCCCATGGACAGACAACGAGCAGTACTTC
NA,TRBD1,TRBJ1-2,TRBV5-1,CASSPGQGVDYTF,TGCGCCAGCAGCCCCGGACAGGGCGTGGACTACACCTTC
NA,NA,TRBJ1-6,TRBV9,CASSPGESYNSPLHF,TGTGCCAGCAGCCCCGGGGAGTCCTATAATTCACCCCTCCACTTT
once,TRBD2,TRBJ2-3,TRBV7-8,CASSLVVRGASTDTQYF,TGTGCCAGCAGCTTAGTGGTGCGGGGGGCTAGCACAGATACGCAGTATTTT
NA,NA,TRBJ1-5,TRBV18,CASSPVGDKSNQPQHF,TGTGCCAGCTCACCAGTAGGGGATAAGAGCAATCAGCCCCAGCATTTT
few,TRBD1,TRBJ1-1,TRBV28,CASSLGNRGNTEAFF,TGTGCCAGCAGTTTAGGCAACAGGGGTAACACTGAAGCTTTCTTT
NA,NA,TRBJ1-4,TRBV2,CASSEDRVTEKLFF,TGTGCCAGCAGTGAAGACAGGGTGACGGAAAAACTGTTTTTT
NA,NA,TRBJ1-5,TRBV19,CASSHGADQPQHF,TGTGCCAGTAGTCATGGGGCAGATCAGCCCCAGCATTTT
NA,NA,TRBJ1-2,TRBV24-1,CATSDQVDGYTF,TGTGCCACCAGTGATCAGGTCGATGGCTACACCTTC
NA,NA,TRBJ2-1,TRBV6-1,CASSDPDKHNEQFF,TGTGCCAGCAGTGACCCAGACAAACACAATGAGCAGTTCTTC
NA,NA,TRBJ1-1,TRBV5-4,CASSPVGDNTEAFF,TGTGCCAGCAGCCCCGTCGGGGATAACACTGAAGCTTTCTTT
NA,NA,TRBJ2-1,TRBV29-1,CSARRDISGPYNEQFF,TGCAGCGCTAGGAGGGACATTAGCGGGCCATACAATGAGCAGTTCTTC
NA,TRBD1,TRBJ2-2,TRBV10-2,CASTHTGGRTGELFF,TGCGCCAGCACTCATACAGGGGGCCGGACCGGGGAGCTGTTTTTT
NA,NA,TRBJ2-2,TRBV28,CASSLTVNTGELFF,TGTGCCAGCAGTTTAACGGTGAACACCGGGGAGCTGTTTTTT
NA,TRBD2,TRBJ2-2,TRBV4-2,CASSQQRGADTGELFF,TGTGCCAGCAGCCAGCAGCGGGGGGCCGACACCGGGGAGCTGTTTTTT
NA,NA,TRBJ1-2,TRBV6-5,CASSPGAREEGYTF,TGTGCCAGCAGTCCAGGGGCCCGGGAGGAAGGCTACACCTTC
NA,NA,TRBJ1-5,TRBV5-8,CASSLRVAGGRTQPQHF,TGTGCCAGCAGCTTGAGGGTTGCGGGGGGGAGGACCCAGCCCCAGCATTTT
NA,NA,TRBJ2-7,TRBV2,CASSVGRQAYEQYF,TGTGCCAGCAGTGTTGGTAGACAGGCCTACGAGCAGTACTTC
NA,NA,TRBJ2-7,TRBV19,CASSIVGGTDDGDPYEQYF,TGTGCCAGTAGTATTGTGGGGGGAACCGACGACGGGGACCCCTACGAGCAGTACTTC
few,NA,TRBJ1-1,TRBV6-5,CASSTVQGSNTEAFF,TGTGCCAGCAGTACCGTACAGGGATCGAACACTGAAGCTTTCTTT
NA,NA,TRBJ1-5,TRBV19,CASSLGDSNQPQHF,TGTGCCAGTTCCCTCGGGGATAGCAATCAGCCCCAGCATTTT
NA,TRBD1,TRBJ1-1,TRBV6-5,CASGWTGAGTEAFF,TGTGCCAGCGGGTGGACAGGGGCGGGAACTGAAGCTTTCTTT